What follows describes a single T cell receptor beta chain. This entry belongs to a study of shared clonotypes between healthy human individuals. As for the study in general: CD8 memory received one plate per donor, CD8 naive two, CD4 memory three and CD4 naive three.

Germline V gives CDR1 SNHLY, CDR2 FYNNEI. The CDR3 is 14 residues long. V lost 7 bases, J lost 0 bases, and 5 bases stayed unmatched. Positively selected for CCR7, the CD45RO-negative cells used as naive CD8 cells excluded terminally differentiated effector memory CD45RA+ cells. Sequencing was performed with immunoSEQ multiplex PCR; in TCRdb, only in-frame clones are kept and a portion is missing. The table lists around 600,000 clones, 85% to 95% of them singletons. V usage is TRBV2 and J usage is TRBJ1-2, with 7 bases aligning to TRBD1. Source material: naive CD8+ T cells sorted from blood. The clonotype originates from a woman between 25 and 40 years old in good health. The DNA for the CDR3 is TGTGCCAGCATCGACAGGGTGGCTAACTATGGCTACACCTTC. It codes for CASIDRVANYGYTF. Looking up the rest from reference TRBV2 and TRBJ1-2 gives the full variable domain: EPEVTQTPSHQVTQMGQEVILRCVPISNHLYFYWYRQILGQKVEFLVSFYNNEISEKSEIFDDQFSVERPDGSNFTLKIRSTKLEDSAMYFCASIDRVANYGYTFGSGTRLTVV.